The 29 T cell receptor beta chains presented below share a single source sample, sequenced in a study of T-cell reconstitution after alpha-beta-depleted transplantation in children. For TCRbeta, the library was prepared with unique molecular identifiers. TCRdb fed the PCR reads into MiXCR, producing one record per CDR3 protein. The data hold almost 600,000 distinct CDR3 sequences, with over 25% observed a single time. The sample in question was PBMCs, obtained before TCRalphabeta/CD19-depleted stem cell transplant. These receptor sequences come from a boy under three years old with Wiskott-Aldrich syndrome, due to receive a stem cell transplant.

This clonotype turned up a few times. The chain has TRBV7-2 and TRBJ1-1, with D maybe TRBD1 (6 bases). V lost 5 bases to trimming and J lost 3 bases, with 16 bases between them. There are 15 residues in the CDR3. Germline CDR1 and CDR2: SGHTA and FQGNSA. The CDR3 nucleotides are TGTGCCAGCAGCCCAAGGGGGGGAGGGGACACTGAAGCTTTCTTT. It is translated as CASSPRGGGDTEAFF.

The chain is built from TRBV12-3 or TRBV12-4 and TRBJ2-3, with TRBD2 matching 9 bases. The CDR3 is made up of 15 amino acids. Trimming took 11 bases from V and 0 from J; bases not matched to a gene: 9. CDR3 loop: CAVASGRRSTDTQYF. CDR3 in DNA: TGTGCCGTTGCCAGCGGGAGGAGGAGCACAGATACGCAGTATTTT.

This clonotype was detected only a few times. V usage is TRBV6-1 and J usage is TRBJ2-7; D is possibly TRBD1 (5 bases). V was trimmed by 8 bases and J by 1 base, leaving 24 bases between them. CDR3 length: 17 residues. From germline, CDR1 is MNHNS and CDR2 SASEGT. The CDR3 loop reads CASSTPPQFDSSYEQYF. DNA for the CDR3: TGTGCCAGCTCTACCCCACCACAGTTCGACAGTTCCTACGAGCAGTACTTC.

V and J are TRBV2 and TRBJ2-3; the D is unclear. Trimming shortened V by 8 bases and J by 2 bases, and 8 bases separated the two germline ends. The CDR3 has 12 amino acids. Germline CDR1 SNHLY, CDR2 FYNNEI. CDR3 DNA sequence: TGTGCCAGCGGCAGACCCACAGATACGCAGTATTTT. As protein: CASGRPTDTQYF.

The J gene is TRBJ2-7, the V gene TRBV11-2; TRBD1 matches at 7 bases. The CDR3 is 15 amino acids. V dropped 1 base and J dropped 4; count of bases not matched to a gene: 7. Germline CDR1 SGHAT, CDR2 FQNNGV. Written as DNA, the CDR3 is TGTGCCAGCAGCTTAGGGACAGGTCTCCTATACGAGCAGTACTTC. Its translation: CASSLGTGLLYEQYF. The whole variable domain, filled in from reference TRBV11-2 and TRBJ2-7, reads EAGVAQSPRYKIIEKRQSVAFWCNPISGHATLYWYQQILGQGPKLLIQFQNNGVVDDSQLPKDRFSAERLKGVDSTLKIQPAKLEDSAVYLCASSLGTGLLYEQYFGPGTRLTVT.

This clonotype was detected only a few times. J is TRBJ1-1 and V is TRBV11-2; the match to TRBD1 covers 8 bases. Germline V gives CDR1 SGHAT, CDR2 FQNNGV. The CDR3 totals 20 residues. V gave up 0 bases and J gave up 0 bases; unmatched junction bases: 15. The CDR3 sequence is CASSLDIFGTGKSMNTEAFF. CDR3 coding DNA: TGTGCCAGCAGCTTAGATATTTTTGGGACAGGCAAAAGCATGAACACTGAAGCTTTCTTT.

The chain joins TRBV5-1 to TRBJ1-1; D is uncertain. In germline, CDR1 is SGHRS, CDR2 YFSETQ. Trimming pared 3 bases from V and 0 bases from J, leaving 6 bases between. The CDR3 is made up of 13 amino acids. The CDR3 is CASSSDVNTEAFF. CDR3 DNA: TGCGCCAGCAGCTCAGACGTGAACACTGAAGCTTTCTTT. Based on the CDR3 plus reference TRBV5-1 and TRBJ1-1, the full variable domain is KAGVTQTPRYLIKTRGQQVTLSCSPISGHRSVSWYQQTPGQGLQFLFEYFSETQRNKGNFPGRFSGRQFSNSRSEMNVSTLELGDSALYLCASSSDVNTEAFFGQGTRLTVV.

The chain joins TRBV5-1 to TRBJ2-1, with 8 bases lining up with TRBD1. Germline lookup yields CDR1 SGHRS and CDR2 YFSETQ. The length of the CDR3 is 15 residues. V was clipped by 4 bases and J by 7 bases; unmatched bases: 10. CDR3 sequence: CASSPTGAERNEQFF. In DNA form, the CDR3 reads TGCGCCAGCAGCCCGACAGGGGCCGAGAGGAATGAGCAGTTCTTC.

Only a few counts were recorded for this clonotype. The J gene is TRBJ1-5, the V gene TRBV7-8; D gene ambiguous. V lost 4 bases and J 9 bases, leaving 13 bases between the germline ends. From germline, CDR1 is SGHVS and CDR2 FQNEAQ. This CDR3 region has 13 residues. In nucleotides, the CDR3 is TGTGCCAGCAGCTCCCTTGGGCGGGCGCCCCAGCATTTT. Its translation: CASSSLGRAPQHF.

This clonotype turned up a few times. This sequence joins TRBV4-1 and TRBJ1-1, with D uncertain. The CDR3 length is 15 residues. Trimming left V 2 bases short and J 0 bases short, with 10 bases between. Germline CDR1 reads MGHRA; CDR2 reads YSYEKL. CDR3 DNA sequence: TGCGCCAGCAGCCAAAACCTGATTATGAACACTGAAGCTTTCTTT. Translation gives CASSQNLIMNTEAFF.

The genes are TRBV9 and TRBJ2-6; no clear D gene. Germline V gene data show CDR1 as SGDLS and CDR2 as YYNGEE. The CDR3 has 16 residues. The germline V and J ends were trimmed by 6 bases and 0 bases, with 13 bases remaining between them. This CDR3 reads CASIDAKGSGANVLTF. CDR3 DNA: TGTGCCAGCATCGACGCCAAGGGCTCTGGGGCCAACGTCCTGACTTTC.

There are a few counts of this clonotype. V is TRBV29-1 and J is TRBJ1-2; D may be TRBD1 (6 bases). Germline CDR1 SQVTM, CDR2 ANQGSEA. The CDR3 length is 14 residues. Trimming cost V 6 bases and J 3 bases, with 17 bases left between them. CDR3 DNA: TGCAGCGTGAAGGGGGGTGCCGGATACTATGGCTACACCTTC. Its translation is CSVKGGAGYYGYTF.

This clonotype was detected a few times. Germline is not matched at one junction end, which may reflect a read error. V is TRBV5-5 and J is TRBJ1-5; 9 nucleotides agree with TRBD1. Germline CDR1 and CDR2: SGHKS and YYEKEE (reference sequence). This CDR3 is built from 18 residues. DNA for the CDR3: TGTGCCAGCAGTCTGGTAGATGTCCCGGGACAGGGATATCACCCCCAGCATTTT. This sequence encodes CASSLVDVPGQGYHPQHF.

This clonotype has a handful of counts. CDR3 sequence (DNA): TGCGCCAGCAGCTCCGACGGAGACTCCTACAATGAGCAGTTCTTC. Protein product: CASSSDGDSYNEQFF. The J gene is TRBJ2-1, the V gene TRBV5-1; D is unclear. Germline lookup yields CDR1 SGHRS and CDR2 YFSETQ. The CDR3 has 15 amino acids. Trimming stripped 3 bases from V and 0 bases from J, with 10 bases between.

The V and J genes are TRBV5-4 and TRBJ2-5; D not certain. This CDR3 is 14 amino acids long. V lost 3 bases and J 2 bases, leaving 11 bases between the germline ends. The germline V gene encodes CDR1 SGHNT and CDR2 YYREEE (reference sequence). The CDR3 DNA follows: TGTGCCAGCAGCTCGAATCAGCTTCAAGAGACCCAGTACTTC. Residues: CASSSNQLQETQYF.

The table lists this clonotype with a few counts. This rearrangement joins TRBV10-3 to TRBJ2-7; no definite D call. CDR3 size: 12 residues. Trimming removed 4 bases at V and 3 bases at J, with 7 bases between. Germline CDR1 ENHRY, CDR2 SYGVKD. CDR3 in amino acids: CAISATDYEQYF. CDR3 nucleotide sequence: TGTGCCATCAGTGCAACTGACTACGAGCAGTACTTC.

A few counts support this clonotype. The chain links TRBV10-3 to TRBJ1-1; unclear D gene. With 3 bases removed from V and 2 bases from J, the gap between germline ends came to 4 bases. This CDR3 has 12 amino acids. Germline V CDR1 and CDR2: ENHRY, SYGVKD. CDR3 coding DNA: TGTGCCATCAGTGACAGAAACACTGAAGCTTTCTTT. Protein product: CAISDRNTEAFF.

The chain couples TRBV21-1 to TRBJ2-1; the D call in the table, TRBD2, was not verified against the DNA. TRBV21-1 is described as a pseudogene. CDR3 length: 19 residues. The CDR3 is CASSKRAGTSGTSYNEQFF. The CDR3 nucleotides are TGTGCCAGCAGCAAACGCGCGGGGACTAGCGGTACTTCTTACAATGAGCAGTTCTTC.

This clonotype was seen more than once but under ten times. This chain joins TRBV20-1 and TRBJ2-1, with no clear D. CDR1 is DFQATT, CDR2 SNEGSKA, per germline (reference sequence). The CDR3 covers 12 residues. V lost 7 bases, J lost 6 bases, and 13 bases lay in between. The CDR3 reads CSVRLTGNEQFF. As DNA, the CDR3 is TGCAGTGTACGGCTGACGGGCAATGAGCAGTTCTTC.

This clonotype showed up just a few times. The CDR3 region is CASSLLSGSNEQFF. For the CDR3, the DNA is TGCGCCAGCAGCTTGCTTAGCGGGAGCAATGAGCAGTTCTTC. The chain uses TRBV5-1 and TRBJ2-1; TRBD2 matches at 9 bases. Trimming at V came to 1 base and at J to 6 bases, leaving 2 bases not matched to a gene. This CDR3 spans 14 amino acids. Germline loops: CDR1 SGHRS, CDR2 YFSETQ.

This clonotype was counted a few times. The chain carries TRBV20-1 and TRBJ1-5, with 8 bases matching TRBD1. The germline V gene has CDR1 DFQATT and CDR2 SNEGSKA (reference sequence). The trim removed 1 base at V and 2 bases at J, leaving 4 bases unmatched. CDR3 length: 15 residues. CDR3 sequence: CSARGQGAGNQPQHF. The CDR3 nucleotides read TGCAGTGCTAGAGGGCAGGGGGCGGGCAATCAGCCCCAGCATTTT.

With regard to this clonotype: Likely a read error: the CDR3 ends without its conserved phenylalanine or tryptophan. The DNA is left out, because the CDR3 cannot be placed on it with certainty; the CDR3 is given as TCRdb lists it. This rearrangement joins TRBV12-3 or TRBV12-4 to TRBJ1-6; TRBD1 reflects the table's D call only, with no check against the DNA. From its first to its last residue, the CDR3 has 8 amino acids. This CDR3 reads CASSPRPG.

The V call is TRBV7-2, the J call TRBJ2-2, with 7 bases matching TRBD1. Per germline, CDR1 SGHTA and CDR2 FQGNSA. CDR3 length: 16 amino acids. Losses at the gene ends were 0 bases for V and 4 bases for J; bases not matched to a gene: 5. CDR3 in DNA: TGTGCCAGCAGCTTAGCGCGGACAGGCGTCACCGGGGAGCTGTTTTTT. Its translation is CASSLARTGVTGELFF.

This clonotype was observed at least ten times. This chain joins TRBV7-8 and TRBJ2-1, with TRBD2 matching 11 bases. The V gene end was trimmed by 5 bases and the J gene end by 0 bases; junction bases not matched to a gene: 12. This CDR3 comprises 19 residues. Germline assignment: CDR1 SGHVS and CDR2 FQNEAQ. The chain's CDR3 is CASSARLAGGPSSYNEQFF. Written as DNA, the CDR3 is TGTGCCAGCAGCGCAAGGCTAGCGGGAGGCCCGAGCTCCTACAATGAGCAGTTCTTC.

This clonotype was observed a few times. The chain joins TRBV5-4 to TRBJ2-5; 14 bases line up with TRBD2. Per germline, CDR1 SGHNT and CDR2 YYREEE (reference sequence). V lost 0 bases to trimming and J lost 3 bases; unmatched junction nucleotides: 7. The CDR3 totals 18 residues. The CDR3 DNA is TGTGCCAGCAGCTTGGGGACTAGCGGGAGGATGGGGGAAGAGACCCAGTACTTC. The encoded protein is CASSLGTSGRMGEETQYF. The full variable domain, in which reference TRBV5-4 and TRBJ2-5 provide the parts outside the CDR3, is ETGVTQSPTHLIKTRGQQVTLRCSSQSGHNTVSWYQQALGQGPQFIFQYYREEENGRGNFPPRFSGLQFPNYSSELNVNALELDDSALYLCASSLGTSGRMGEETQYFGPGTRLLVL.

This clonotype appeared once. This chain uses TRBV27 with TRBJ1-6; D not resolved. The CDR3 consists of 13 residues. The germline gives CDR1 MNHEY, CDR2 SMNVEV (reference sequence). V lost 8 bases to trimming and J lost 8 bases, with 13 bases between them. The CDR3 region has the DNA TGTGCCAGCCAGCGAGACGGTTATTCACCCCTCCACTTT. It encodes CASQRDGYSPLHF.

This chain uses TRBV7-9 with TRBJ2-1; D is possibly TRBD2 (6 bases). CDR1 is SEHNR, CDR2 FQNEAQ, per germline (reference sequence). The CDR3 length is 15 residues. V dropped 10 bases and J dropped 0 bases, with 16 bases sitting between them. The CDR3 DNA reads TGTGCCACTAGACGGCGGGGCGACTCCTACAATGAGCAGTTCTTC. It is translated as CATRRRGDSYNEQFF.

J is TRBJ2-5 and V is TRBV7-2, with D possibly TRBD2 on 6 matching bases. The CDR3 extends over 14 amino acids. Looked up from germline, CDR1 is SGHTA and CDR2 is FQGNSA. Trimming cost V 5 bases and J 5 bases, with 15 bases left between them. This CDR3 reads CASSPGTPSETQYF. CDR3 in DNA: TGTGCCAGCAGCCCCGGGACTCCCTCCGAGACCCAGTACTTC. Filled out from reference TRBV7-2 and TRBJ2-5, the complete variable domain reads GAGVSQSPSNKVTEKGKDVELRCDPISGHTALYWYRQSLGQGLEFLIYFQGNSAPDKSGLPSDRFSAERTGGSVSTLTIQRTQQEDSAVYLCASSPGTPSETQYFGPGTRLLVL.

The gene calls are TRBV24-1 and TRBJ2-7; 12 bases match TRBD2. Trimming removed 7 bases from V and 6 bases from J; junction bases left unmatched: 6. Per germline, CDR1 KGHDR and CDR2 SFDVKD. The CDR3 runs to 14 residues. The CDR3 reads CATRLTSGRAEQYF. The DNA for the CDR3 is TGTGCCACCAGACTGACTAGCGGGAGAGCCGAGCAGTACTTC.